This entry describes one T cell receptor (beta chain). The CDR3 length is 15 residues. Germline CDR1 reads SGHRS; CDR2 reads YFSETQ. Trimming at V came to 0 bases and at J to 3 bases, leaving 1 base not matched to a gene. The data belong to a study of blood T cell repertoires in COVID-19. Study-wide context: COVID-19 samples, acute and convalescent, were from the United States, Italy and Spain. In each case, the material was cDNA or gDNA derived from T cells, B-cell-depleted T cells, or PBMCs.

Authors' methods: Amplification of reference gene primers was used by the study to estimate nucleated cell counts. The repertoire was sequenced with immunoSEQ multiplex PCR; TCRdb's copy has only in-frame clones and lacks some. V, J and clone size derive from that table, while D and trimming were established from the DNA sequence. The table shows 50,000 to 75,000 clones, with more than 85% occurring only once. The receptor was isolated from an elderly man in a cohort sampled during active COVID-19. What was sequenced was peripheral blood. The gene calls are TRBV5-1 and TRBJ2-1; 9 bases fit TRBD2. This CDR3 is CASSLVAGVYNEQFF. The CDR3 DNA sequence: TGCGCCAGCAGCTTGGTAGCGGGAGTCTACAATGAGCAGTTCTTC.